The 19 T cell receptor beta chains listed next were all sequenced from one sample in a study of vaccination effects on CD4 cells after COVID-19. Antigens for these TCRs are unknown. This table comes from immunoSEQ multiplex PCR, and its TCRdb copy is limited to in-frame clones, with some not included. This sample has approximately 30,000 clones, with 70% to 75% found just once. Before sequencing, viral peptide pools were used by the ViraFEST assay to expand antigen-specific CD4+ T cells. Isolating CD4+ T cells followed around nine days of culture. Two doses of either BNT162b2 or mRNA-1273 were given to each participant. The material was CD4+ T cells from PBMCs cultured with HCoV-NL63 spike peptides, obtained after COVID-19 vaccination. The receptors were sampled from a human donor who received a COVID-19 vaccine.

The chain carries TRBV6-2 or TRBV6-3 and TRBJ2-7, with 10 bases identical to TRBD1. This CDR3 is 15 amino acids long. V shed 5 bases and J 3 bases; nucleotides not matched to a gene: 7. Germline CDR1 is MNHEY and CDR2 is SVGEGT. The CDR3 sequence is CASSRGGTGDYEQYF. The CDR3 coding sequence is TGTGCCAGCAGTCGAGGTGGGACAGGGGACTACGAGCAGTACTTC.

DNA of the CDR3: TGTGCCAGCAGTTTAGACCGATTGAATTTTCAGTACTTC. It yields the protein CASSLDRLNFQYF. V gene TRBV12-3 or TRBV12-4 combines with J gene TRBJ2-4; D unclear. Trimming took off 1 base at V and 11 bases at J, with 12 bases between the two ends. The CDR3 runs to 13 residues.

The chain carries TRBV11-1 and TRBJ2-7; TRBD2 matches at 9 bases. Germline V lookup: CDR1 SGHAT, CDR2 FQDESV (reference sequence). V shed 3 bases, J shed 5 bases, and the junction held 5 bases outside the gene matches. This CDR3 is 14 amino acids long. CDR3 coding DNA: TGTGCCAGCAGCTTTCTAGCGGGACTCAACGAGCAGTACTTC. Translated: CASSFLAGLNEQYF.

V and J are TRBV2 and TRBJ2-7; D assignment may be TRBD1 or TRBD2 (5 bases each). The germline CDR1 and CDR2 sequences are SNHLY and FYNNEI. V was pared by 4 bases and J by 2 bases, with 15 bases between. CDR3 size: 15 residues. CDR3 in amino acids: CASSGIVSGPYEQYF. The CDR3 DNA reads as TGTGCCAGCAGTGGGATTGTCTCGGGACCCTACGAGCAGTACTTC.

V is TRBV10-3 and J is TRBJ2-7; possibly TRBD2 for D (6 bases). Between the trimmed V and J ends, which lost 4 bases and 5 bases, there was a span of 9 bases. The germline V gene encodes CDR1 ENHRY and CDR2 SYGVKD. This CDR3 is built from 12 residues. CDR3 region: CAISVAGNEQYF. The CDR3 bases are TGTGCCATCAGTGTCGCGGGGAACGAGCAGTACTTC.

The chain uses TRBV18 and TRBJ1-2; 8 bases are shared with TRBD1. The CDR3 totals 13 residues. With V trimmed by 3 bases and J by 6 bases, 3 bases remained unmatched. Germline lookup yields CDR1 KGHSH and CDR2 LQKENI. CDR3 in amino acids: CASSPGQVNGYTF. As DNA, the CDR3 is TGTGCCAGCTCACCGGGACAGGTTAATGGCTACACCTTC.

The gene calls are TRBV6-5 and TRBJ1-2; a weak D match, TRBD1 (5 bases). Germline V CDR1 and CDR2: MNHEY, SVGAGI. V lost 7 bases to trimming and J lost 4 bases, with 10 bases between them. CDR3 length: 12 residues. The CDR3 region is CASMGTFYGYTF. CDR3 bases: TGTGCCAGCATGGGGACGTTCTATGGCTACACCTTC.

The chain joins TRBV14 to TRBJ2-4, with D perhaps matching TRBD1 (8 bases). The CDR3 length is 14 residues. Germline values: CDR1 SGHDN, CDR2 FVKESK. The germline V and J ends were trimmed by 2 bases and 10 bases, with 15 bases remaining between them. CDR3 DNA sequence: TGTGCCAGCAGCCAATATACAGGGGGGGGTATTCAGTACTTC. It specifies CASSQYTGGGIQYF. Using reference TRBV14 and TRBJ2-4 for the parts outside the CDR3, the full variable domain is EAGVTQFPSHSVIEKGQTVTLRCDPISGHDNLYWYRRVMGKEIKFLLHFVKESKQDESGMPNNRFLAERTGGTYSTLKVQPAELEDSGVYFCASSQYTGGGIQYFGAGTRLSVL.

This clone was seen only a few times. The chain carries TRBV5-1 and TRBJ2-2; D perhaps matches TRBD2 (5 bases). Germline V gene data show CDR1 as SGHRS and CDR2 as YFSETQ. The CDR3 covers 14 residues. Trimming removed 4 bases from V and 9 bases from J, with 16 bases in between. CDR3 in amino acids: CASSPELSDRELFF. The CDR3 nucleotides are TGCGCCAGCAGCCCCGAGCTTAGCGACCGGGAGCTGTTTTTT.

The chain carries TRBV5-4 and TRBJ2-5, with TRBD1 matching over 7 bases. Germline V gene lookup returns CDR1 SGHNT and CDR2 YYREEE (reference sequence). The CDR3 runs to 14 residues. V trimming: 4 bases; J trimming: 5 bases; junction bases outside the gene matches: 8. CDR3 sequence reads: CASSLQGGTETQYF. The CDR3 coding sequence is TGTGCCAGCAGCCTACAAGGGGGCACTGAGACCCAGTACTTC.

V usage is TRBV6-5 and J usage is TRBJ2-2; 8 bases fit TRBD1. This CDR3 region has 13 residues. The V gene end was trimmed by 8 bases and the J gene end by 2 bases; junction bases not matched to a gene: 1. Germline V gives CDR1 MNHEY, CDR2 SVGAGI. The CDR3 region is CASGTGNTGELFF. CDR3 bases: TGTGCCAGCGGGACAGGAAACACCGGGGAGCTGTTTTTT.

This sequence joins TRBV10-3 and TRBJ2-1; 10 bases align to TRBD1. After removal of 6 bases from V and 5 bases from J, the junction contained 1 base not matched to a gene. Germline CDR1 ENHRY, CDR2 SYGVKD. The CDR3 extends over 13 amino acids. In DNA form, the CDR3 reads TGTGCCATCAGGGGACAGGGGAACAATGAGCAGTTCTTC. It encodes CAIRGQGNNEQFF.

The chain carries TRBV3-1 (or the pseudogene TRBV3-2) and TRBJ2-7; 8 positions agree with TRBD1. This CDR3 is built from 14 residues. CDR1 is LGHDT and CDR2 is YNNKEL in the germline V gene (reference sequence). The V gene end was trimmed by 4 bases and the J gene end by 1 base; junction bases not matched to a gene: 3. The CDR3 loop reads CASSRTGSSYEQYF. CDR3 coding DNA: TGTGCCAGCAGCCGGACAGGGTCATCCTACGAGCAGTACTTC.

The chain has TRBV13 and TRBJ2-7; D call uncertain. In germline, CDR1 is PRHDT, CDR2 FYEKMQ (reference sequence). V was pared by 4 bases and J by 2 bases, with 6 bases between. The CDR3 is 12 residues long. CDR3 nucleotides: TGTGCCAGCAGCTATGGGCCCTACGAGCAGTACTTC. It codes for CASSYGPYEQYF.

V is TRBV7-9 and J is TRBJ2-5, with 8 positions matching TRBD2. Trimming cost V 0 bases and J 1 base; bases outside gene matches: 10. The germline CDR1 and CDR2 sequences are SEHNR and FQNEAQ (reference sequence). The CDR3 consists of 18 residues. CDR3 in amino acids: CASSLALLTGGIQETQYF. CDR3 nucleotides: TGTGCCAGCAGCTTAGCGCTGTTGACGGGGGGGATCCAAGAGACCCAGTACTTC.

CDR3 coding DNA: TGTGCCAGCAGCGCAACGGGACCGCGCTATGGCTACACCTTC. Translated: CASSATGPRYGYTF. The chain uses TRBV9 and TRBJ1-2, with D perhaps matching TRBD1 (5 bases). V was cut by 3 bases and J by 4 bases, with 13 bases left in between. The CDR3 runs 14 residues. CDR1 is SGDLS, CDR2 YYNGEE, per germline.

The chain joins TRBV7-2 to TRBJ2-1; D perhaps matches TRBD2 (5 bases). Looked up from germline, CDR1 is SGHTA and CDR2 is FQGNSA. This CDR3 has 13 residues. V lost 5 bases to trimming and J lost 9 bases, with 14 bases between them. CDR3 loop: CASSLDYLGEQFF. CDR3 nucleotide sequence: TGTGCCAGCAGCCTAGACTACCTCGGTGAGCAGTTCTTC.

CDR3 in amino acids: CASRRSGGELSGNTIYF. The CDR3 nucleotides are TGTGCCAGCAGACGATCAGGGGGCGAGTTGTCTGGAAACACCATATATTTT. The rearrangement links TRBV6-6 to TRBJ1-3; 8 bases are a match to TRBD1. From germline, CDR1 is MNHNY and CDR2 SVGAGI (reference sequence). V was clipped by 6 bases and J by 1 base; unmatched bases: 11. The CDR3 is 17 amino acids.

The chain recombines TRBV5-1 with TRBJ1-2; 7 nucleotides line up with TRBD1. V shed 4 bases and J 1 base; nucleotides not matched to a gene: 16. The CDR3 extends over 18 amino acids. Per the germline V gene, CDR1 is SGHRS and CDR2 is YFSETQ. CDR3 loop: CASSEPGTAVRSNYGYTF. The DNA of the CDR3 is TGCGCCAGCAGCGAACCCGGGACAGCCGTCCGAAGTAACTATGGCTACACCTTC.